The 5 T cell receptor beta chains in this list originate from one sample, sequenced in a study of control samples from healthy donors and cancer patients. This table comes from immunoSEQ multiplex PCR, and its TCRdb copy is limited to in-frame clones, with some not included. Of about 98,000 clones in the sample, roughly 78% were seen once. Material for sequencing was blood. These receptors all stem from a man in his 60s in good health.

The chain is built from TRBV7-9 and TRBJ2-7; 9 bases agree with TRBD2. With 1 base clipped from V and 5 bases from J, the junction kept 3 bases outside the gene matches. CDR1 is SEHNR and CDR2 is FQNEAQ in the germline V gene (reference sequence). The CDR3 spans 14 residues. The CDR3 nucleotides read TGTGCCAGCAGCTTAGGCGGGAGGGCCCACGAGCAGTACTTC. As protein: CASSLGGRAHEQYF.

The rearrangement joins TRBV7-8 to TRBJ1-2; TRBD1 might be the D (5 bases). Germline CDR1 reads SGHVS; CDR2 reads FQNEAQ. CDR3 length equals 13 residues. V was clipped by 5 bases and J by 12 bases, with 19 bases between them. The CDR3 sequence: CASSPGGDSRHTF. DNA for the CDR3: TGTGCCAGCAGCCCTGGAGGGGATTCCCGTCACACCTTC.

The CDR3 region has the DNA TGTGCCTGTGAGCGGAACACTGAAGCTTTCTTT. It codes for CACERNTEAFF. This sequence joins TRBV30 and TRBJ1-1; D not resolved. Per the germline V gene, CDR1 is GTSNPN and CDR2 is SVGIG (reference sequence). The V end lost 6 bases, the J end lost 1 base, and 6 bases lay between the germline ends. The CDR3 totals 11 residues.

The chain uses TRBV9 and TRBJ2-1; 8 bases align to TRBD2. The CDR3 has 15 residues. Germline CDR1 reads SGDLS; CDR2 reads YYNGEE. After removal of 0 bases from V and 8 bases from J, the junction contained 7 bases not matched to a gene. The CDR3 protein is CASSVAGGNGDEQFF. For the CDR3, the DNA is TGTGCCAGCAGCGTAGCGGGAGGGAACGGGGATGAGCAGTTCTTC. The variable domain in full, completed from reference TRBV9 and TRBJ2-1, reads DSGVTQTPKHLITATGQRVTLRCSPRSGDLSVYWYQQSLDQGLQFLIQYYNGEERAKGNILERFSAQQFPDLHSELNLSSLELGDSALYFCASSVAGGNGDEQFFGPGTRLTVL.

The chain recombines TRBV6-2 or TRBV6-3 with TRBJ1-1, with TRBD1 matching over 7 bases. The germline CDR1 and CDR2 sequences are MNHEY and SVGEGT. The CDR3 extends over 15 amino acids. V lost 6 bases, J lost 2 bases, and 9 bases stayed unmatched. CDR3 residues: CASSTQGQLNTEAFF. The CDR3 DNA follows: TGTGCCAGCAGCACTCAGGGACAGCTAAACACTGAAGCTTTCTTT.